The clone carrying this T cell receptor (beta chain) has a single count. Its specificity is not known. Data came from immunoSEQ multiplex PCR; TCRdb stores just in-frame clones and leaves some out. The table records about 19,000 clones, 75% to 85% of them present only once. Germline lookup yields CDR1 SGHTS and CDR2 YDEGEE. CDR3 length equals 13 residues. V was shortened by 2 bases and J by 5 bases, with 9 bases between the two germline ends. This sample is part of a study of CD4 T cells in relation to SARS-CoV-2 and coronaviruses. Overall study: Negative control cultures got HIV-1 Nef peptides or no peptide.

The unexposed donors gave CD4+ T cells in about 2010-2019, prior to COVID-19. After roughly 9 days of culture, CD4+ T cells were isolated. General observations from the study: Each donor contributed either pre-pandemic or post-infection samples, not both.

The sequence derives from a human donor in good health. V gene TRBV5-8 combines with J gene TRBJ2-3, with a weak D call TRBD2 (5 bases). The sample comprised CD4+ T cells from PBMCs, cultured in vitro. Here the CDR3 reads CASSFRGGDTQYF. CDR3 DNA: TGTGCCAGCAGCTTCCGTGGAGGAGATACGCAGTATTTT.